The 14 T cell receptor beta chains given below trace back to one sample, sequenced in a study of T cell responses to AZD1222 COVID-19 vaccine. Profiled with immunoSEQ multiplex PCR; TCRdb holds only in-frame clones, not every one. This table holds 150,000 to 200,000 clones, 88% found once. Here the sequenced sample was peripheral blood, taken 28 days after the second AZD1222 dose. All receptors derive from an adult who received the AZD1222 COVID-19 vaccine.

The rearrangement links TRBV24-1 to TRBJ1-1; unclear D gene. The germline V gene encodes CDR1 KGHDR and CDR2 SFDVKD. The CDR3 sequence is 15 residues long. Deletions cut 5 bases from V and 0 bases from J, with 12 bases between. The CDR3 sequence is CATSALQSLNTEAFF. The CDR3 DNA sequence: TGTGCCACCAGTGCCCTGCAGTCCTTGAACACTGAAGCTTTCTTT.

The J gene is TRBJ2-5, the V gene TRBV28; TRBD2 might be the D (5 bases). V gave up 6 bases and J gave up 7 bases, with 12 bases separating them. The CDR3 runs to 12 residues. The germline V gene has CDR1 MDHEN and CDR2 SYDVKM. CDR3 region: CASSLIGGTQYF. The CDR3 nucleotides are TGTGCCAGCAGCTTAATCGGAGGGACCCAGTACTTC.

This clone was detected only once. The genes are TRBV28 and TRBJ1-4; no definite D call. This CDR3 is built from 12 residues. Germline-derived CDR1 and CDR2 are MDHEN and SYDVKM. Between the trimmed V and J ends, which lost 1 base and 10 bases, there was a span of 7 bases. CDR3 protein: CASSLSRGKLFF. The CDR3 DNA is TGTGCCAGCAGTTTATCCCGGGGAAAACTGTTTTTT.

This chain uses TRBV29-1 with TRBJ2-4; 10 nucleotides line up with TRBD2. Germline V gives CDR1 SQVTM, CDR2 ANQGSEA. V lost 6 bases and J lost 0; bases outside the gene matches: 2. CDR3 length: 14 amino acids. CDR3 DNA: TGCAGCGTCGTAGCGGGAGGAGCCAAAAACATTCAGTACTTC. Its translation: CSVVAGGAKNIQYF.

The CDR3 DNA sequence: TGTGCCAGTAGTCTCGGGGGGCGAGATACGCAGTATTTT. Translated: CASSLGGRDTQYF. The rearrangement links TRBV19 to TRBJ2-3; maybe TRBD2 (7 bases). V lost 5 bases and J lost 5, with 11 bases in between. The CDR3 loop spans 13 amino acids. The germline gives CDR1 LNHDA, CDR2 SQIVND (reference sequence).

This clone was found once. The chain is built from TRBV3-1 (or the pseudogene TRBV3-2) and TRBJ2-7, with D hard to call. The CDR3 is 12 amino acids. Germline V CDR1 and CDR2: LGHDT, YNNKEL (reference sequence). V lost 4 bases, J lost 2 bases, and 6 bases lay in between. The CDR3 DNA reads TGTGCCAGCAGCCCCTCTACCTACGAGCAGTACTTC. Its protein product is CASSPSTYEQYF.

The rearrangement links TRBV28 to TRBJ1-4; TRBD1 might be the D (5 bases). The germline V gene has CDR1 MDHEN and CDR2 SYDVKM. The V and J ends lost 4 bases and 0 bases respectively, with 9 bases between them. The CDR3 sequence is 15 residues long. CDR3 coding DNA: TGTGCCAGCAGTTCAGAGACAGCAACTAATGAAAAACTGTTTTTT. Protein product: CASSSETATNEKLFF. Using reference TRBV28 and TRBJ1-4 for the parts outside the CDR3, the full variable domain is DVKVTQSSRYLVKRTGEKVFLECVQDMDHENMFWYRQDPGLGLRLIYFSYDVKMKEKGDIPEGYSVSREKKERFSLILESASTNQTSMYLCASSSETATNEKLFFGSGTQLSVL.

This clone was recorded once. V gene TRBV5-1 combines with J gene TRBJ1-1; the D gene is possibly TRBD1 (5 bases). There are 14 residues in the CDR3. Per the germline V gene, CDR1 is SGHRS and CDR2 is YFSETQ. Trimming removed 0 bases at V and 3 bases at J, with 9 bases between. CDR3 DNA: TGCGCCAGCAGCTTGGGACAGTTGGACACTGAAGCTTTCTTT. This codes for CASSLGQLDTEAFF.

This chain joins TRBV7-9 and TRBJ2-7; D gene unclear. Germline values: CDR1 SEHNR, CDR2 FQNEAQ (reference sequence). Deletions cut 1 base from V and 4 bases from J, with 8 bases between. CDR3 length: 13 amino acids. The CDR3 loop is CASSLEQIYEQYF. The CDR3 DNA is TGTGCCAGCAGCTTAGAACAGATTTACGAGCAGTACTTC.

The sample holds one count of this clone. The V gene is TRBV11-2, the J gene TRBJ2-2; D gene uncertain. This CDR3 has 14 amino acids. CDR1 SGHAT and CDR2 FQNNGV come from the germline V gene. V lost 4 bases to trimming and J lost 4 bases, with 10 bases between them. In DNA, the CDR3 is TGTGCCAGCAGCTCCCCCCGGTCCACCGGGGAGCTGTTTTTT. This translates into CASSSPRSTGELFF.

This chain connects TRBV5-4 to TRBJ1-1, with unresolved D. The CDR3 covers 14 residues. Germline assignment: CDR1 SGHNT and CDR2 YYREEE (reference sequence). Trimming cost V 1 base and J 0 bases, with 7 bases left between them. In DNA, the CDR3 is TGTGCCAGCAGCTTGACCGGGGTGAACACTGAAGCTTTCTTT. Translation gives CASSLTGVNTEAFF.

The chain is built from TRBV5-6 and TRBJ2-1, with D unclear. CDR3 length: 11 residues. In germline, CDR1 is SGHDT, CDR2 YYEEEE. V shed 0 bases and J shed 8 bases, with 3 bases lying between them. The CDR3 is CASSLGYEQFF. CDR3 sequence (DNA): TGTGCCAGCAGCTTGGGCTATGAGCAGTTCTTC.

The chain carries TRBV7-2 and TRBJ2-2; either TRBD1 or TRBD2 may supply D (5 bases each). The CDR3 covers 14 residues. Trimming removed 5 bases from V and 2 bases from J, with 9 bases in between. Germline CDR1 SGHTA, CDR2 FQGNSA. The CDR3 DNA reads TGTGCCAGCAGCAGCGGACAAAACACCGGGGAGCTGTTTTTT. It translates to CASSSGQNTGELFF.

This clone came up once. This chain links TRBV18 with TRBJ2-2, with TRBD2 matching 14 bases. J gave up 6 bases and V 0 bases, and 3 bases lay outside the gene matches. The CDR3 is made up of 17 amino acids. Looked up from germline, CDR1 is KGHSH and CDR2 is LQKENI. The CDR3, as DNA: TGTGCCAGCTCACCACCGGGACTAGCGGGAGTGGCCGGGGAGCTGTTTTTT. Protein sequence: CASSPPGLAGVAGELFF.